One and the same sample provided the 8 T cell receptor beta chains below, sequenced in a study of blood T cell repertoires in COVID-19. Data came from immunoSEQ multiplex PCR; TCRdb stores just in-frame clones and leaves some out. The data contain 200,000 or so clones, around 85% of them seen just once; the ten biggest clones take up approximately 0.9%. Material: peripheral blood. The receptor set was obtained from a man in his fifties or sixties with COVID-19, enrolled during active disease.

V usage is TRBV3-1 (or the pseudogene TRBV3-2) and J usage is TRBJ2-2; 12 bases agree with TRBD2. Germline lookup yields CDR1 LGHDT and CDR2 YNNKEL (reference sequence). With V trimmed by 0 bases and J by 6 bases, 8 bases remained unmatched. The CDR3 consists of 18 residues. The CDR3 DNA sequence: TGTGCCAGCAGCCAAGATCTGCGGGCTAGCGGGAGGGCCGGGGAGCTGTTTTTT. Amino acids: CASSQDLRASGRAGELFF.

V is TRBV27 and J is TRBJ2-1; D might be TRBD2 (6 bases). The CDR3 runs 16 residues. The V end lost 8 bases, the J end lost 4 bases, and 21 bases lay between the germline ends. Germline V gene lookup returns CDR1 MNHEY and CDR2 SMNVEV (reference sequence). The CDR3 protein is CASQRFYGGAYNEQFF. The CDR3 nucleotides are TGTGCCAGCCAGAGATTCTACGGAGGGGCTTACAATGAGCAGTTCTTC.

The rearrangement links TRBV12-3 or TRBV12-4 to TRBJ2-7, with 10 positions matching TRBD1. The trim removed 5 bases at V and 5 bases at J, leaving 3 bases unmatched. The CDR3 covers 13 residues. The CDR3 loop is CASSRDRGDEQYF. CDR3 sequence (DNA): TGTGCCAGCAGTCGGGACAGGGGAGACGAGCAGTACTTC.

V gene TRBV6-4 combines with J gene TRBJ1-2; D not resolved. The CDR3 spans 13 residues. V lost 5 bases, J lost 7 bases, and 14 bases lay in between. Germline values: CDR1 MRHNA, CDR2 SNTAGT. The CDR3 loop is CASSPRRDLGYTF. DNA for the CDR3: TGTGCCAGCAGTCCCCGGCGGGATCTTGGCTACACCTTC.

CDR3 DNA: TGCAGCAGGGGCCCGACAGCGCAAAAGACCCAGTACTTC. As protein: CSRGPTAQKTQYF. The rearrangement uses TRBV29-1 and TRBJ2-5, with D perhaps matching TRBD1 (5 bases). This CDR3 is built from 13 residues. V shed 8 bases and J shed 6 bases, with 19 bases lying between them. Per the germline V gene, CDR1 is SQVTM and CDR2 is ANQGSEA.

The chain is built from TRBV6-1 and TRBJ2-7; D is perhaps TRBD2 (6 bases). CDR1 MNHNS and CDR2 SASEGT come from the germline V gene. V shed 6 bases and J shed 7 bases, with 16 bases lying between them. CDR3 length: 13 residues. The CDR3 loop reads CASSPDKAGEQYF. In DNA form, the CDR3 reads TGTGCCAGCAGCCCCGACAAGGCGGGAGAGCAGTACTTC.

CDR3 nucleotide sequence: TGTGCCAGCAGTTACGTGGGGGCGCAGAACACTGAAGCTTTCTTT. Translating it yields CASSYVGAQNTEAFF. The rearrangement links TRBV6-6 to TRBJ1-1; TRBD1 is a possible D gene (6 bases). The germline V gene encodes CDR1 MNHNY and CDR2 SVGAGI (reference sequence). The germline V and J ends were trimmed by 2 bases and 1 base, with 11 bases remaining between them. The CDR3 is 15 amino acids.

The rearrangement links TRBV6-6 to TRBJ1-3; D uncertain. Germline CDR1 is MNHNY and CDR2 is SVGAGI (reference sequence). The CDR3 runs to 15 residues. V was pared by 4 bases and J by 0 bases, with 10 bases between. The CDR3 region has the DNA TGTGCCAGCAGTTCGACACCGATCTCTGGAAACACCATATATTTT. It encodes CASSSTPISGNTIYF.